The T cell receptor (beta chain) under discussion was sequenced for a study of blood T cell repertoires in COVID-19. Study-wide context: Samples of COVID-19 (acute and convalescent) were obtained from the United States, Italy and Spain. Nucleic acid was either cDNA or gDNA, and it came from T cells, B-cell-depleted T cells, or PBMCs.

Original methodology: Reference gene primer amplification in the assay estimated nucleated cell counts. This table comes from immunoSEQ multiplex PCR, and its TCRdb copy is limited to in-frame clones, with some not included. The V and J calls and the clone size are those of that table, but D and trimming were determined from the DNA. Here the sample spans approximately 31,000 clones, 65% to 90% being singletons. Germline V CDR1 and CDR2: MDHEN, SYDVKM. The CDR3 has 15 amino acids. The ends lost 5 bases at V and 2 bases at J; junction bases unmatched: 5. The chain recombines TRBV28 with TRBJ2-3, with 9 bases aligning to TRBD2. The receptor comes from a woman aged 55-69 years with active COVID-19. The sample consisted of peripheral blood. The CDR3 spells CASSTAGGPTDTQYF. For the CDR3, the DNA is TGTGCCAGCAGTACAGCGGGGGGCCCCACAGATACGCAGTATTTT.